Following are 12 T cell receptor beta chains from one sample sequenced in a study of blood T cell repertoires in COVID-19. Method: immunoSEQ multiplex PCR; TCRdb's copy keeps in-frame clones and lacks some. The top ten hold less than 2% of the sample, which has roughly 120,000 clones, 90% seen once. The source material was peripheral blood. The receptor set was obtained from a human donor with active COVID-19. The donor label of this sample is uncertain.

The gene calls are TRBV5-8 and TRBJ2-3; 10 bases agree with TRBD2. After removal of 4 bases from V and 4 bases from J, the junction contained 6 bases not matched to a gene. The CDR3 sequence is 15 residues long. Germline V lookup: CDR1 SGHTS, CDR2 YDEGEE. CDR3 amino acids: CASSPSGGAADTQYF. In DNA form, the CDR3 reads TGTGCCAGCAGCCCGAGCGGGGGGGCGGCAGATACGCAGTATTTT.

The gene calls are TRBV6-5 and TRBJ1-1; D call uncertain. CDR3 size: 13 residues. With 2 bases removed from V and 5 bases from J, the gap between germline ends came to 9 bases. CDR1 MNHEY and CDR2 SVGAGI come from the germline V gene. CDR3 in DNA: TGTGCCAGCAGTTACCAAATCGGTACTGAAGCTTTCTTT. Protein sequence: CASSYQIGTEAFF.

This rearrangement joins TRBV9 to TRBJ2-5, with 9 bases that match TRBD2. CDR1 is SGDLS and CDR2 is YYNGEE in the germline V gene. J gave up 5 bases and V 2 bases, and 10 bases lay outside the gene matches. The CDR3 consists of 16 residues. The CDR3 protein is CASSVFWAGGPETQYF. For the CDR3, the DNA is TGTGCCAGCAGCGTTTTCTGGGCGGGGGGGCCGGAGACCCAGTACTTC.

In its sample, this clone was seen a few times. This chain links TRBV6-6 with TRBJ2-1; 9 positions agree with TRBD2. This CDR3 has 16 residues. V shed 1 base and J 4 bases; nucleotides not matched to a gene: 5. Germline V gene lookup returns CDR1 MNHNY and CDR2 SVGAGI (reference sequence). The CDR3 DNA reads as TGTGCCAGCAGTTACTTCACTAGCGGGCCTTACAATGAGCAGTTCTTC. Encoded protein: CASSYFTSGPYNEQFF.

J is TRBJ1-5 and V is TRBV7-8; 7 positions agree with TRBD1. Trimming cost V 5 bases and J 2 bases; bases outside gene matches: 9. This CDR3 spans 16 amino acids. Germline V lookup: CDR1 SGHVS, CDR2 FQNEAQ. The CDR3 here is CASSPDRAGGNQPQHF. CDR3 bases: TGTGCCAGCAGCCCAGACAGGGCTGGGGGCAATCAGCCCCAGCATTTT. Full variable domain (rest looked up from reference TRBV7-8 and TRBJ1-5): GAGVSQSPRYKVAKRGQDVALRCDPISGHVSLFWYQQALGQGPEFLTYFQNEAQLDKSGLPSDRFFAERPEGSVSTLKIQRTQQEDSAVYLCASSPDRAGGNQPQHFGDGTRLSIL.

The count of this clone is one. V gene TRBV4-3 combines with J gene TRBJ1-1; 8 positions match TRBD1. The ends lost 4 bases at V and 5 bases at J; junction bases unmatched: 9. Germline V lookup: CDR1 LGHNA, CDR2 YSLEER. CDR3 length equals 15 residues. For the CDR3, the DNA is TGCGCCAGCAGCCGGGACCAGGGGGCGCGTACTGAAGCTTTCTTT. Residues: CASSRDQGARTEAFF.

V gene TRBV5-1 combines with J gene TRBJ2-3, with D tentatively TRBD2 (5 bases). The length of the CDR3 is 12 residues. Germline CDR1 is SGHRS and CDR2 is YFSETQ. Trimming cost V 6 bases and J 6 bases, with 11 bases left between them. The CDR3 DNA reads as TGCGCCAGCAAGACTACTAGGGATACGCAGTATTTT. It encodes CASKTTRDTQYF.

J is TRBJ2-1 and V is TRBV5-4; D perhaps matches TRBD1 (5 bases). The germline gives CDR1 SGHNT, CDR2 YYREEE (reference sequence). V gave up 0 bases and J gave up 4 bases, with 11 bases separating them. This CDR3 contains 15 residues. The CDR3 nucleotides are TGTGCCAGCAGCTTGGTTACAGGTTGGTACAATGAGCAGTTCTTC. Translation gives CASSLVTGWYNEQFF. The variable domain in full, completed from reference TRBV5-4 and TRBJ2-1, reads ETGVTQSPTHLIKTRGQQVTLRCSSQSGHNTVSWYQQALGQGPQFIFQYYREEENGRGNFPPRFSGLQFPNYSSELNVNALELDDSALYLCASSLVTGWYNEQFFGPGTRLTVL.

V and J are TRBV27 and TRBJ2-7; 7 bases match TRBD1. The CDR3 is 17 amino acids. With V trimmed by 0 bases and J by 3 bases, 11 bases remained unmatched. CDR1 is MNHEY and CDR2 is SMNVEV in the germline V gene (reference sequence). In nucleotides, the CDR3 is TGTGCCAGCAGTTTATCGGCCTCCCGGGACAGCTACTACGAGCAGTACTTC. Its translation: CASSLSASRDSYYEQYF.

The chain has TRBV6-2 or TRBV6-3 and TRBJ2-7; tentatively, D is TRBD2 (5 bases). CDR1 and CDR2 (germline): MNHEY, SVGEGT. The CDR3 contains 13 residues. Between the trimmed V and J ends, which lost 4 bases and 3 bases, there was a span of 10 bases. CDR3 protein: CASSSTGDYEQYF. The CDR3 DNA follows: TGTGCCAGCAGTTCGACCGGGGACTACGAGCAGTACTTC.

The chain is built from TRBV5-6 and TRBJ1-2; 8 bases map to TRBD1. J was trimmed by 5 bases and V by 3 bases; bases with no gene match: 6. The CDR3 spans 14 residues. Germline CDR1 is SGHDT and CDR2 is YYEEEE. The CDR3 here is CASSYGQGWYGYTF. The CDR3 nucleotides read TGTGCCAGCAGCTATGGACAGGGTTGGTATGGCTACACCTTC.

CDR3 protein: CASSYWAGGDEQFF. CDR3 sequence (DNA): TGTGCCAGCAGTTACTGGGCGGGGGGGGATGAGCAGTTCTTC. V usage is TRBV6-2 or TRBV6-3 and J usage is TRBJ2-1; 9 nucleotides agree with TRBD2. Germline V lookup: CDR1 MNHEY, CDR2 SVGEGT. V was pared by 1 base and J by 8 bases, with 3 bases of the junction left unmatched. The CDR3 runs 14 residues.